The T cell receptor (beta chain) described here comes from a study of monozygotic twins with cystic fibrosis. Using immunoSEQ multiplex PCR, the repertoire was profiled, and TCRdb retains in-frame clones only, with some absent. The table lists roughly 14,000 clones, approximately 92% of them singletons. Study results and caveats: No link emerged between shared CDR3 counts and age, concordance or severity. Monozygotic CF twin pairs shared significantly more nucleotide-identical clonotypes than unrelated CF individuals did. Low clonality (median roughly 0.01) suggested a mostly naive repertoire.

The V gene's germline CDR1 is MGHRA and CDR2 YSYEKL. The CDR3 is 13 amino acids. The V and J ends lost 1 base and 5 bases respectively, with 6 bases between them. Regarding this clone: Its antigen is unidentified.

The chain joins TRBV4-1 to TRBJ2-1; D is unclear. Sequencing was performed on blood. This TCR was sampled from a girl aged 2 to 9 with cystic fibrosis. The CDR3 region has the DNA TGCGCCAGCAGCCAAGCCCTCGACAATGAGCAGTTCTTC. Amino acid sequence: CASSQALDNEQFF.